These 20 T cell receptor beta chains originate from one sample sequenced in a study of cytomegalovirus exposure and HLA in healthy donors. The primer mix had 60 Vbeta and 13 Jbeta primers. The assay was immunoSEQ multiplex PCR, and TCRdb's table has in-frame clones only and misses some. The sample shows approximately 130,000 clones, roughly 82% of them seen only once. The specimen was PBMCs. These TCRs come from a boy aged 5-17 years in good health and CMV-seronegative.

The genes are TRBV6-5 and TRBJ2-7, with 10 bases matching TRBD2. This CDR3 comprises 16 residues. Germline V lookup: CDR1 MNHEY, CDR2 SVGAGI. J lost 0 bases, V lost 0 bases, and 2 bases had no gene match. The CDR3 DNA is TGTGCCAGCAGTTACTCGAAGCGGGAGGGCTCCTACGAGCAGTACTTC. It specifies CASSYSKREGSYEQYF.

The chain couples TRBV30 to TRBJ2-1, with 9 bases lining up with TRBD2. Germline CDR1 GTSNPN, CDR2 SVGIG (reference sequence). The CDR3 covers 11 residues. The trim removed 5 bases at V and 7 bases at J, leaving 0 bases unmatched. CDR3 loop: CAWAGGNEQFF. The CDR3 DNA sequence: TGTGCCTGGGCGGGGGGGAATGAGCAGTTCTTC.

The CDR3 spells CSVVLGAEAFF. For the CDR3, the DNA is TGCAGCGTTGTCCTAGGGGCTGAAGCTTTCTTT. The V gene is TRBV29-1, the J gene TRBJ1-1, with D possibly matching TRBD1 (5 bases). The CDR3 runs 11 residues. The V gene's germline CDR1 is SQVTM and CDR2 ANQGSEA. V was shortened by 4 bases and J by 6 bases, with 9 bases between the two germline ends.

This clone was observed a single time. The chain joins TRBV27 to TRBJ2-7; the match to TRBD1 covers 12 bases. Germline loops: CDR1 MNHEY, CDR2 SMNVEV (reference sequence). CDR3 length: 16 amino acids. V shed 8 bases, J shed 5 bases, and the junction held 13 bases outside the gene matches. The CDR3 sequence is CASPLYPGTGGHEQYF. The CDR3 bases are TGTGCCAGCCCGCTTTATCCCGGGACAGGGGGCCACGAGCAGTACTTC.

The rearrangement joins TRBV30 to TRBJ1-2, with 9 bases matching TRBD1. The CDR3 spans 14 residues. After removal of 5 bases from V and 4 bases from J, the junction contained 8 bases not matched to a gene. Per germline, CDR1 GTSNPN and CDR2 SVGIG (reference sequence). The CDR3 sequence: CAWHPGQGFYGYTF. The CDR3, as DNA: TGTGCCTGGCATCCGGGACAGGGATTCTATGGCTACACCTTC.

The chain recombines TRBV7-2 with TRBJ1-2; 8 nucleotides match TRBD1. The V gene's germline CDR1 is SGHTA and CDR2 FQGNSA. Trimming at V came to 3 bases and at J to 5 bases, leaving 2 bases not matched to a gene. This CDR3 comprises 13 residues. The CDR3 is CASSFGQGYGYTF. The CDR3 region has the DNA TGTGCCAGCAGCTTCGGACAGGGATATGGCTACACCTTC.

The gene calls are TRBV21-1 and TRBJ2-4; the table calls TRBD1, which could not be checked here. TRBV21-1 is reported as a pseudogene. The CDR3 contains 16 residues. CDR3 sequence reads: CASSKKGARPKNIQYF. The DNA for the CDR3 is TGTGCCAGCAGCAAGAAGGGGGCGCGACCCAAAAACATTCAGTACTTC.

The chain combines TRBV9 with TRBJ1-2; 7 positions agree with TRBD1. Germline values: CDR1 SGDLS, CDR2 YYNGEE. V lost 3 bases, J lost 4 bases, and 9 bases stayed unmatched. This CDR3 comprises 15 residues. CDR3 residues: CASSGGQALPYGYTF. The CDR3 DNA sequence: TGTGCCAGCAGCGGTGGACAGGCTCTACCCTATGGCTACACCTTC.

The CDR3 DNA sequence: TGCGCCAGCAGCCCCGGGACTAGCGGGGGTAGCTCCTACGAGCAGTACTTC. The encoded protein is CASSPGTSGGSSYEQYF. The chain carries TRBV4-3 and TRBJ2-7; 14 nucleotides line up with TRBD2. V lost 4 bases, J lost 0 bases, and 5 bases stayed unmatched. Germline values: CDR1 LGHNA, CDR2 YSLEER. The CDR3 length is 17 residues.

This clone was detected a few times. The chain employs TRBV6-1 and TRBJ1-1; no clear D. Deletions cut 3 bases from V and 2 bases from J, with 7 bases between. The CDR3 has 13 residues. Germline V gene sequence: CDR1 MNHNS, CDR2 SASEGT. The CDR3 nucleotides are TGTGCCAGCAGTGACAGAATTAACACTGAAGCTTTCTTT. Amino acid sequence: CASSDRINTEAFF.

Note on this clone: Its ends do not fully match the called genes, so a read error is possible. The sample has other DNA sequences that encode this CDR3 too. The chain joins TRBV4-1 to TRBJ2-7; TRBD2 agrees at 7 bases. The CDR3 loop spans 16 amino acids. CDR1 and CDR2 (germline): MGHRA, YSYEKL. The CDR3 protein is CASSQESAGSSYEQYF. In DNA form, the CDR3 reads TGCGCCAGCAGTCAAGAATCAGCGGGGAGCTCCTACGAGCAGTACTTC.

The chain combines TRBV2 with TRBJ2-3, with D tentatively TRBD2 (6 bases). CDR1 and CDR2 (germline): SNHLY, FYNNEI. The CDR3 spans 13 residues. V was pared by 1 base and J by 11 bases, with 13 bases between. The CDR3 sequence: CASSEGLRDLQYF. The CDR3 DNA reads as TGTGCCAGCAGTGAAGGGTTGCGGGACCTGCAGTATTTT.

This chain links TRBV6-1 with TRBJ1-1; 10 bases line up with TRBD1. CDR3 length: 15 amino acids. J lost 0 bases, V lost 7 bases, and 5 bases had no gene match. The germline CDR1 and CDR2 sequences are MNHNS and SASEGT. The CDR3 sequence: CASMGTGVLNTEAFF. CDR3 bases: TGTGCCAGCATGGGGACAGGGGTTTTGAACACTGAAGCTTTCTTT.

The rearrangement joins TRBV5-4 to TRBJ1-2; D unclear. CDR3 size: 12 residues. CDR1 is SGHNT, CDR2 YYREEE, per germline (reference sequence). V lost 0 bases and J lost 5, with 5 bases in between. The CDR3 coding sequence is TGTGCCAGCAGCTTGGGCGGGTATGGCTACACCTTC. Translation gives CASSLGGYGYTF.

In its sample, this clone was seen a few times. The J gene is TRBJ1-4, the V gene TRBV2, with no clear D. From germline, CDR1 is SNHLY and CDR2 FYNNEI. The CDR3 extends over 10 amino acids. V gave up 6 bases and J gave up 8 bases, with 4 bases separating them. The CDR3: CASRREKLFF. CDR3 DNA: TGTGCCAGCAGGAGGGAAAAACTGTTTTTT.

J is TRBJ2-7 and V is TRBV4-1; D perhaps matches TRBD2 (5 bases). Trimming cost V 3 bases and J 0 bases, with 21 bases left between them. This CDR3 contains 18 residues. Germline V gene sequence: CDR1 MGHRA, CDR2 YSYEKL. The CDR3 DNA reads TGCGCCAGCAGCCAGGGTTTCCATAAGTTAGGGAGCTCCTACGAGCAGTACTTC. This codes for CASSQGFHKLGSSYEQYF.

The chain links TRBV10-3 to TRBJ2-1; TRBD1 agrees at 10 bases. CDR3 length equals 15 residues. Losses at the gene ends were 6 bases for V and 5 bases for J; bases not matched to a gene: 7. Germline V gene data show CDR1 as ENHRY and CDR2 as SYGVKD. This CDR3 is CAIRGGTGADNEQFF. The CDR3 nucleotides read TGTGCCATCAGGGGGGGGACAGGGGCCGACAATGAGCAGTTCTTC.

The sample holds a few counts of this clone. The rearrangement uses TRBV10-3 and TRBJ2-1; the D gene is possibly TRBD2 (6 bases). V dropped 0 bases and J dropped 7 bases, with 10 bases sitting between them. Germline CDR1 reads ENHRY; CDR2 reads SYGVKD. The CDR3 has 14 residues. In nucleotides, the CDR3 is TGTGCCATCAGTGAGTCCGGGGGAGGAAATGAGCAGTTCTTC. It translates to CAISESGGGNEQFF.

CDR3 sequence: CASSHGTSELTDTQYF. In DNA form, the CDR3 reads TGCGCCAGCAGCCACGGGACTAGCGAACTCACAGATACGCAGTATTTT. J is TRBJ2-3 and V is TRBV5-1; 10 bases align to TRBD2. Germline V gene data show CDR1 as SGHRS and CDR2 as YFSETQ. J was trimmed by 2 bases and V by 4 bases; bases with no gene match: 7. The CDR3 covers 16 residues. Variable domain in full (rest from reference TRBV5-1 and TRBJ2-3): KAGVTQTPRYLIKTRGQQVTLSCSPISGHRSVSWYQQTPGQGLQFLFEYFSETQRNKGNFPGRFSGRQFSNSRSEMNVSTLELGDSALYLCASSHGTSELTDTQYFGPGTRLTVL.

The V gene is TRBV9, the J gene TRBJ2-5; D remains unclear. Trimming cost V 0 bases and J 5 bases, with 14 bases left between them. The CDR3 contains 15 residues. Germline assignment: CDR1 SGDLS and CDR2 YYNGEE. CDR3: CASSVEAGFRETQYF. Written as DNA, the CDR3 is TGTGCCAGCAGCGTAGAAGCTGGGTTCAGGGAGACCCAGTACTTC.